A single sample is the source of the 10 T cell receptor beta chains below, sequenced in a study of CD8 T cells in Susac syndrome. It was with random hexamers that roughly 0.5 to 1 ug RNA was reverse transcribed. TCRdb passed the immunoSEQ multiplex PCR reads through MiXCR, listing each CDR3 protein once. This sample has fewer than 100,000 distinct CDR3 sequences; 91% occur once, and the top ten carry 0.5% to 0.6%. The sequenced sample was CD8+ T cells from PBMCs. The receptors were gathered from a human donor with multiple sclerosis.

The CDR3 nucleotides are TGTGCCAGCAGTGAAGGGACAGGGTGGTGGAATCAGCCCCAGCATTTT. This sequence encodes CASSEGTGWWNQPQHF. J is TRBJ1-5 and V is TRBV2, with 8 positions matching TRBD1. Per the germline V gene, CDR1 is SNHLY and CDR2 is FYNNEI. Trimming at V came to 1 base and at J to 4 bases, leaving 6 bases not matched to a gene. CDR3 length: 16 amino acids.

The J gene is TRBJ2-3, the V gene TRBV20-1, with a weak D call TRBD2 (5 bases). Per germline, CDR1 DFQATT and CDR2 SNEGSKA (reference sequence). Trimming removed 1 base at V and 8 bases at J, with 16 bases between. CDR3 length equals 14 residues. Here the CDR3 reads CSARVRRTYLTQYF. Here the CDR3 DNA reads TGCAGTGCTAGAGTGAGGAGGACGTATCTTACGCAGTATTTT.

This sequence joins TRBV27 and TRBJ2-2; TRBD1 aligns across 8 bases. The CDR3 consists of 15 residues. CDR1 and CDR2 from the germline V gene are MNHEY and SMNVEV (reference sequence). The V gene end was trimmed by 7 bases and the J gene end by 5 bases; junction bases not matched to a gene: 9. Here the CDR3 DNA reads TGTGCCAGCACCAAACAGGGGGAAGGTACCGGGGAGCTGTTTTTT. Translation: CASTKQGEGTGELFF.

V and J are TRBV5-1 and TRBJ2-1; 9 nucleotides align to TRBD1. CDR1 SGHRS and CDR2 YFSETQ come from the germline V gene. The CDR3 has 14 residues. After removal of 7 bases from V and 5 bases from J, the junction contained 7 bases not matched to a gene. CDR3 in amino acids: CASRAGTGNNEQFF. The CDR3 DNA reads as TGCGCCAGCCGAGCCGGGACAGGGAACAATGAGCAGTTCTTC.

The rearrangement uses TRBV7-9 and TRBJ2-7; no definite D call. The CDR3 loop spans 12 amino acids. With 1 base removed from V and 7 bases from J, the gap between germline ends came to 8 bases. Germline-derived CDR1 and CDR2 are SEHNR and FQNEAQ (reference sequence). CDR3 in amino acids: CASSLDIGEQYF. CDR3 DNA sequence: TGTGCCAGCAGCTTAGATATCGGGGAGCAGTACTTC. The complete variable domain, with remaining parts taken from reference TRBV7-9 and TRBJ2-7, reads DTGVSQNPRHKITKRGQNVTFRCDPISEHNRLYWYRQTLGQGPEFLTYFQNEAQLEKSRLLSDRFSAERPKGSFSTLEIQRTEQGDSAMYLCASSLDIGEQYFGPGTRLTVT.

This chain connects TRBV14 to TRBJ2-7; tentatively, D is TRBD2 (6 bases). Trimming removed 4 bases at V and 0 bases at J, with 7 bases between. The CDR3 is 13 residues long. Germline CDR1 reads SGHDN; CDR2 reads FVKESK. The CDR3 nucleotides are TGTGCCAGCAGCCGGGGACTCTCCTACGAGCAGTACTTC. This sequence encodes CASSRGLSYEQYF.

The CDR3 protein is CASSSARYTEAFF. The CDR3 DNA reads as TGTGCCAGCAGTTCCGCCAGGTACACTGAAGCTTTCTTT. The chain links TRBV12-3 or TRBV12-4 to TRBJ1-1, with unresolved D. V gave up 4 bases and J gave up 3 bases, with 9 bases separating them. The CDR3 sequence is 13 residues long.

This clonotype was counted once. The genes are TRBV2 and TRBJ2-3; 8 positions match TRBD1. The germline V gene has CDR1 SNHLY and CDR2 FYNNEI. V trimming: 3 bases; J trimming: 2 bases; junction bases outside the gene matches: 7. This CDR3 contains 16 residues. The CDR3, as DNA: TGTGCCAGCAGTGAGACAGGGGCCCCCCCCACAGATACGCAGTATTTT. It encodes CASSETGAPPTDTQYF.

V is TRBV30 and J is TRBJ2-1; TRBD2 might be the D (5 bases). This CDR3 comprises 13 residues. The germline CDR1 and CDR2 sequences are GTSNPN and SVGIG (reference sequence). V gave up 5 bases and J gave up 5 bases, with 13 bases separating them. The CDR3 region has the DNA TGTGCCTGGCTTGGACTTTCGAACAATGAGCAGTTCTTC. Translating it yields CAWLGLSNNEQFF.

V is TRBV11-2 and J is TRBJ2-7; D unresolved. With 0 bases removed from V and 4 bases from J, the gap between germline ends came to 10 bases. The CDR3 length is 14 residues. CDR1 is SGHAT, CDR2 FQNNGV, per germline. The CDR3 DNA reads as TGTGCCAGCAGCTTAGAGTACAGCAAATACGAGCAGTACTTC. It translates to CASSLEYSKYEQYF.